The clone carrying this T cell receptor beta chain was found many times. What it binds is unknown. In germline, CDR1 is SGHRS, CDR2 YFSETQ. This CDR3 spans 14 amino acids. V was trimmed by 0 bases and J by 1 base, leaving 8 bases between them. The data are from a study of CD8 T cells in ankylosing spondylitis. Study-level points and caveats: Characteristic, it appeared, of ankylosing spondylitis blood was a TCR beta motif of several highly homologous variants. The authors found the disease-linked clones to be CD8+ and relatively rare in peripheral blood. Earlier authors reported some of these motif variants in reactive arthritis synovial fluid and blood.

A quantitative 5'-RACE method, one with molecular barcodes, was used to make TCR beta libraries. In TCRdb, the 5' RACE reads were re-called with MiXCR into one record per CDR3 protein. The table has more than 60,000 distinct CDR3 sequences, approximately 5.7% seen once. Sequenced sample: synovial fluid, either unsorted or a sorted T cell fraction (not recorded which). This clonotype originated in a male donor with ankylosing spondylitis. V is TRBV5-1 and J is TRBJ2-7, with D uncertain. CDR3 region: CASSLDSASYEQYF. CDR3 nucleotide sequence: TGCGCCAGCAGCTTGGACAGCGCATCCTACGAGCAGTACTTC.